This T cell receptor beta chain was captured by sequencing in a study of blood T cell repertoires in COVID-19. About the research overall: Collection of acute and convalescent COVID-19 samples took place in the United States, Italy and Spain. PBMCs, B-cell-depleted T cells, or T cells were the source of the cDNA or gDNA that made up the material.

In the original processing: Counts of nucleated cells, estimated from reference gene primer amplification, were obtained. TCRdb's copy holds only in-frame clones and misses some; the assay was immunoSEQ multiplex PCR. V, J and clone size are taken as reported in that table, and D and trimming were inferred from the DNA itself. The data contain some 40,000 clones, around 92% of them seen just once; the ten biggest clones take up around 6%. V shed 0 bases, J shed 7 bases, and the junction held 6 bases outside the gene matches. The CDR3 is made up of 15 amino acids. Germline-derived CDR1 and CDR2 are SGHDT and YYEEEE.

The sequence derives from a woman of 80 years or more with acute or convalescent COVID-19. The V gene is TRBV5-6, the J gene TRBJ2-2; 7 nucleotides align to TRBD1. Sequencing used peripheral blood. The CDR3 loop reads CASSLDRGVVGELFF. The CDR3 region has the DNA TGTGCCAGCAGCTTGGACAGGGGCGTCGTCGGGGAGCTGTTTTTT.